This is a list of T cell receptor beta chains from one sample in a study of CD8 T cells in ankylosing spondylitis. TCRdb itself ran the 5' RACE reads through MiXCR, one entry per CDR3 protein. The sample includes some 95,000 distinct CDR3 sequences, just under 9% of them seen just once. The sample consisted of blood, either unsorted or a sorted T cell fraction (not recorded which). The receptors shown here come from a male donor with ankylosing spondylitis or in good health (not recorded which). Each CDR3 is given with its conserved first and last residue. Each record gives: J gene, D gene, V gene, clone size, CDR3 DNA, CDR3 protein. The D gene is left open where the match is weak. Clone size is given for some rows only: seen once, a few or many times, or a class if the clone is expanded.

>TRBJ1-1|NA|TRBV27|many
TGTGCCAGCAGTTTATTGGCAGCCGAGGACACTGAAGCTTTCTTT
CASSLLAAEDTEAFF
>TRBJ2-7|NA|TRBV2|many
TGTGCCAGAGGGAACGATCGGGGAATAAGCGAGCAGTACTTC
CARGNDRGISEQYF
>TRBJ1-2|NA|TRBV12-3/TRBV12-4|many
TGTGCCAGCAGTTTCCTTGATAACTATGGCTACACCTTC
CASSFLDNYGYTF
>TRBJ2-7|TRBD2|TRBV7-7|NA
TGTGCTAGCAGCTTGGGGGGGGACGTGCGCGAGCAGTACTTC
CASSLGGDVREQYF
>TRBJ2-3|TRBD2|TRBV7-3|NA
TGTGCCAGCAGCTCTATCGGACCGACTAGCGGGGGATCCCCAGATACGCAGTATTTT
CASSSIGPTSGGSPDTQYF
>TRBJ1-5|NA|TRBV7-8|many
TGTGCCAGCAGCCCAGCGGGGGCGGGTTTAAGTCAGCCCCAGCATTTT
CASSPAGAGLSQPQHF
>TRBJ2-5|NA|TRBV28|NA
TGTGCCAGCAGTTTAAAGGCAGGGATTAAAGAGACCCAGTACTTC
CASSLKAGIKETQYF
>TRBJ2-5|NA|TRBV5-1|many
TGCGCCAGCAGCTTGGATGCCAGGGGAGAGACCCAGTACTTC
CASSLDARGETQYF
>TRBJ2-1|NA|TRBV7-2|few
TGTGCCAGCAGCTTAGGCGGGTCCTTTGACAATGAGCAGTTCTTC
CASSLGGSFDNEQFF
>TRBJ2-1|NA|TRBV4-1|many
TGCGCCAGCAGCCAACCGGGGAGGGGGGTGGGCAATGAGCAGTTCTTC
CASSQPGRGVGNEQFF
>TRBJ1-1|TRBD1|TRBV20-1|many
TGCAGTGCTAAAGGACAGGAATTTAATTTCTTT
CSAKGQEFNFF
>TRBJ2-5|NA|TRBV7-2|NA
TGTGCCAGCAGCTTAGTGGCACTAACCCAAGAGACCCAGTACTTC
CASSLVALTQETQYF
>TRBJ1-5|NA|TRBV20-1|many
TGCAGTGCTGGAGGGAGGGGGACCAATCAGCCCCAGCATTTT
CSAGGRGTNQPQHF
>TRBJ1-1|NA|TRBV28|many
TGTGCCAGCAGTTCTCTAACCTTAGGGAGCGACACTGAAGCTTTCTTT
CASSSLTLGSDTEAFF
>TRBJ2-1|NA|TRBV13|many
TGTGCCAGCAGCTCCCAGGGGAAGGAGGTGATCAATGAGCAGTTCTTC
CASSSQGKEVINEQFF
>TRBJ2-7|NA|TRBV28|many
TGTGCCAGCAGGTTTCCCGGGTACGAGCAGTACTTC
CASRFPGYEQYF
>TRBJ1-5|NA|TRBV21-1|NA
TGTGCCAGCAGCATACGGGGCGCAGACCAGCCCCAGCATTTT
CASSIRGADQPQHF
>TRBJ1-6|NA|TRBV19|many
TGTGCCAGTAGTCCTCAGAGCTCCTATAATTCACCCCTCCACTTT
CASSPQSSYNSPLHF
>TRBJ2-5|NA|TRBV7-3|many
TGTGCCAGCAGCTTAAGTGGAGTGGAACAAGAGACCCAGTACTTC
CASSLSGVEQETQYF
>TRBJ2-1|TRBD2|TRBV27|many
TGTGCCAGCACCGCACTCGGGGGTAGCGGGGGGCTCTACAATGAGCAGTTCTTC
CASTALGGSGGLYNEQFF
>TRBJ2-2|NA|TRBV11-1|few
TGTGCCAGCGAGGGATCGGAGGAGGGACAAAAGAACACCGGGGAGCTGTTTTTT
CASEGSEEGQKNTGELFF
>TRBJ2-3|NA|TRBV7-3|many
TGTGCCAGCAGCCCAAACCCCAGGGGAGCAGATACGCAGTATTTT
CASSPNPRGADTQYF
>TRBJ1-5|NA|TRBV7-8|NA
TGTGCCAGCAGCTTATTGGCACTTCCGAGCAATCAGCCCCAGCATTTT
CASSLLALPSNQPQHF
>TRBJ2-1|NA|TRBV25-1|NA
TGTGCCAGCAGTGAACTTCGGGGGGCGCGAAATGAGCAGTTCTTC
CASSELRGARNEQFF
>TRBJ2-3|TRBD1|TRBV24-1|many
TGTGCCACGAGGACAGGGAGCACAGATACGCAGTATTTT
CATRTGSTDTQYF
>TRBJ1-4|TRBD1|TRBV19|NA
TGTGCCAGTAGTACCCATCCCTCCGGGACAGGGGTAACTAATGAAAAACTGTTTTTT
CASSTHPSGTGVTNEKLFF
>TRBJ2-4|TRBD1|TRBV15|many
TGTGCCACCAGCATCCCGGGACAGGGGGGTAAAAACATTCAGTACTTC
CATSIPGQGGKNIQYF
>TRBJ2-7|NA|TRBV28|many
TGTGCCAGCAGCCCCATCCGGGACACCTCCTACGAGCAGTACTTC
CASSPIRDTSYEQYF
>TRBJ1-4|TRBD1|TRBV6-5|medium-sized
TGTGCCAGCAGTCCATGGGAGGGGGCGGGAGAAAAACTGTTTTTT
CASSPWEGAGEKLFF
>TRBJ2-7|TRBD1|TRBV3-1|many
TGTGCCAGCCAAGACAGGGGGGACGAGCAGTACTTC
CASQDRGDEQYF
>TRBJ2-1|NA|TRBV29-1|NA
TGCAGCGTTGGGGGGAATGAGCAGTTCTTC
CSVGGNEQFF
>TRBJ1-2|TRBD1|TRBV12-3/TRBV12-4|many
TGTGCCAGCGCCTCAGGGGACAGGGATCACTATGGCTACACCTTC
CASASGDRDHYGYTF
>TRBJ2-2|NA|TRBV5-1|many
TGCGCCAGCAGCTTGAACGGGGGGAACACCGGGGAGCTGTTTTTT
CASSLNGGNTGELFF
>TRBJ1-1|TRBD1|TRBV9|many
TGTGCCAGCAGCCCTCGACAGGGGGCCCATTTGAACACTGAAGCTTTCTTT
CASSPRQGAHLNTEAFF
>TRBJ2-7|NA|TRBV12-3/TRBV12-4|NA
TGTGCCAGCAGTTTAGATATAGGTTACGAGCAGTACTTC
CASSLDIGYEQYF
>TRBJ1-6|TRBD1|TRBV20-1|many
TGCAGTGCTAGAGGGGGACAGGGGGCAAATTCACCCCTCCACTTT
CSARGGQGANSPLHF
>TRBJ2-1|TRBD2|TRBV9|many
TGTGCCAGCAGCTCGGGACTAGCGGGCCGGAATGAGCAGTTCTTC
CASSSGLAGRNEQFF
>TRBJ2-2|NA|TRBV7-2|many
TGTGCCAGCAGTTACTCAGGGGCCTCGAGTACCGGGGAGCTGTTTTTT
CASSYSGASSTGELFF
>TRBJ2-1|TRBD1|TRBV11-2|NA
TGTGCCAGCAGCTTAGAAGCGGGACAGGGGTTAGGCAATGAGCAGTTCTTC
CASSLEAGQGLGNEQFF
>TRBJ2-5|TRBD1|TRBV24-1|many
TGTGCCACCCAACAAGGGACAGGACAAGAGACCCAGTACTTC
CATQQGTGQETQYF
>TRBJ2-2|NA|TRBV12-3/TRBV12-4|many
TGTGCCAGCAGTTTCTCGGATCAAGAGCTGTTTTTT
CASSFSDQELFF
>TRBJ2-1|NA|TRBV28|many
TGTGCCAGCAGTCCGACAGGCCGTACAGAGTACAATGAGCAGTTCTTC
CASSPTGRTEYNEQFF
>TRBJ2-1|NA|TRBV4-1|many
TGCGCCAGCAGCCAAGGCAACAGAAACAATGAGCAGTTCTTC
CASSQGNRNNEQFF
>TRBJ2-1|NA|TRBV5-1|many
TGCGCCAGCAGCACCCTAGAGAGCTCCTACAATGAGCAGTTCTTC
CASSTLESSYNEQFF
>TRBJ2-3|TRBD1|TRBV11-1|many
TGTGCCAGCAGCTTGGGGTTGTGGACAGGAACTAGCACAGATACGCAGTATTTT
CASSLGLWTGTSTDTQYF
>TRBJ2-7|TRBD1|TRBV12-3/TRBV12-4|many
TGTGCCAGCAGTGTGGGACAGACGTCCTACTACGAGCAGTACTTC
CASSVGQTSYYEQYF